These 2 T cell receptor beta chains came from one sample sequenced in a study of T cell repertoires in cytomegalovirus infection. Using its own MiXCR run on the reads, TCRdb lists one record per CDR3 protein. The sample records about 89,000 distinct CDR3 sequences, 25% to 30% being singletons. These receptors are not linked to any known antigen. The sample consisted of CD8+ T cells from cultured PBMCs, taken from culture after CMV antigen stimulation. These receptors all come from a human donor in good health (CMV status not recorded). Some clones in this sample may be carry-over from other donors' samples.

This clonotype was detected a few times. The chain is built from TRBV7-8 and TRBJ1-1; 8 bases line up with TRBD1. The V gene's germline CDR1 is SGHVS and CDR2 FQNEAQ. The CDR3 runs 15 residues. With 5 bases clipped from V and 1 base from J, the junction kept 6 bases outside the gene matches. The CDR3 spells CASSGYRGENTEAFF. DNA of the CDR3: TGTGCCAGCAGCGGGTACAGGGGGGAGAACACTGAAGCTTTCTTT.

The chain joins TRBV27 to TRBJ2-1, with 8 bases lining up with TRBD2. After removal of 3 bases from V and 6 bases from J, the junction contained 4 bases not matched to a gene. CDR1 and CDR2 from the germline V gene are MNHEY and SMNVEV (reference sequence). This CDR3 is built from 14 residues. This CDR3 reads CASSFSGTGNEQFF. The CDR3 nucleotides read TGTGCCAGCAGTTTTAGCGGGACCGGCAATGAGCAGTTCTTC.